A single sample is the source of the 14 T cell receptor beta chains below, sequenced in a study of identical twins. TCRdb reanalysed the 5' RACE reads using MiXCR and keeps one entry per CDR3 protein. The sample carries about 810,000 distinct CDR3 sequences, about 12% recorded once. These data were likewise used in another study, on yellow fever vaccine responses in identical twins.

The sequencing sample was made of PBMCs. These receptors originate from a woman between 18 and 29 years old in good health.

The V gene is TRBV25-1, the J gene TRBJ2-5; D is uncertain. The germline V and J ends were trimmed by 3 bases and 1 base, with 9 bases remaining between them. CDR3 length: 14 residues. Germline values: CDR1 MGHDK, CDR2 SYGVNS. As DNA, the CDR3 is TGTGCCAGCAGTGATGGGCACTTCCAAGAGACCCAGTACTTC. It translates to CASSDGHFQETQYF.

This clonotype was recorded many times. The chain carries TRBV20-1 and TRBJ1-2; TRBD1 aligns across 8 bases. The germline V gene has CDR1 DFQATT and CDR2 SNEGSKA (reference sequence). Unmatched junction bases numbered 8, after V lost 1 base and J lost 4 bases. CDR3 length equals 15 residues. CDR3 in DNA: TGCAGTGCTAGAGGCTATGGACAGGGAGGCTATGGCTACACCTTC. Protein product: CSARGYGQGGYGYTF.

This clonotype was observed many times. The rearrangement uses TRBV7-2 and TRBJ2-1; 8 bases line up with TRBD2. The CDR3 loop spans 15 amino acids. The V gene's germline CDR1 is SGHTA and CDR2 FQGNSA. Losses at the gene ends were 4 bases for V and 2 bases for J; bases not matched to a gene: 4. The CDR3 DNA sequence: TGTGCCAGCAGCTCTGGGACTAGTACCTACAATGAGCAGTTCTTC. Translation: CASSSGTSTYNEQFF.

The table lists this clonotype with a few counts. The chain links TRBV20-1 to TRBJ2-3, with 7 bases aligning to TRBD1. CDR1 is DFQATT, CDR2 SNEGSKA, per germline (reference sequence). V was clipped by 6 bases and J by 0 bases; unmatched bases: 12. The CDR3 length is 16 residues. The CDR3 reads CSANGRQGTSTDTQYF. The CDR3 DNA follows: TGCAGTGCCAATGGTCGACAGGGCACTAGCACAGATACGCAGTATTTT.

This clonotype has only a few counts. The chain employs TRBV20-1 and TRBJ2-1, with D tentatively TRBD2 (5 bases). Germline V gives CDR1 DFQATT, CDR2 SNEGSKA (reference sequence). V dropped 6 bases and J dropped 0 bases, with 18 bases sitting between them. CDR3 length: 16 amino acids. The CDR3 nucleotides are TGCAGTGCCCCGGAAAGCGGCTTCTTCTCCTACAATGAGCAGTTCTTC. Its translation is CSAPESGFFSYNEQFF.

This clonotype was detected only a few times. The chain uses TRBV6-5 and TRBJ1-1, with D unclear. This CDR3 region has 14 residues. Trimming took 0 bases from V and 5 from J, leaving 10 bases between them. Germline loops: CDR1 MNHEY, CDR2 SVGAGI. The CDR3: CASSYSDPRTEAFF. The CDR3 DNA is TGTGCCAGCAGTTACTCCGACCCGAGGACTGAAGCTTTCTTT.

The chain links TRBV7-9 to TRBJ2-1; 12 positions agree with TRBD2. The junction had 11 bases not matched to a gene; V was cut back by 5 bases and J by 9 bases. Germline lookup yields CDR1 SEHNR and CDR2 FQNEAQ (reference sequence). This CDR3 has 16 residues. The CDR3 loop reads CASSPGLAGSSGEQFF. The DNA for the CDR3 is TGTGCCAGCAGCCCTGGACTAGCGGGAAGTTCTGGTGAGCAGTTCTTC.

This clonotype was counted between two and nine times. The rearrangement joins TRBV9 to TRBJ2-3; TRBD2 matches at 8 bases. The CDR3 is made up of 16 amino acids. The V gene's germline CDR1 is SGDLS and CDR2 YYNGEE. The J segment lost 0 bases and the V segment lost 0 bases, leaving 3 bases of the junction unmatched. DNA of the CDR3: TGTGCCAGCAGCGTAGCCGCTAGCGGGAGCACAGATACGCAGTATTTT. It specifies CASSVAASGSTDTQYF.

The V gene is TRBV12-3 or TRBV12-4, the J gene TRBJ2-2; D is tentatively TRBD1 or TRBD2 (5 bases each). The CDR3 spans 16 residues. V was shortened by 5 bases and J by 0 bases, with 13 bases between the two germline ends. In nucleotides, the CDR3 is TGTGCCAGCAGTCCTCTATGGGGGTCGAACACCGGGGAGCTGTTTTTT. It is translated as CASSPLWGSNTGELFF.

The V and J genes are TRBV7-2 and TRBJ1-1; unclear D gene. Germline CDR1 and CDR2: SGHTA and FQGNSA. This CDR3 spans 11 amino acids. Trimming shortened V by 1 base and J by 7 bases, and 4 bases separated the two germline ends. CDR3 residues: CASSLVLEAFF. The CDR3 DNA follows: TGTGCCAGCAGCTTAGTTCTTGAAGCTTTCTTT.

V usage is TRBV24-1 and J usage is TRBJ1-2, with 8 bases matching TRBD1. After removal of 3 bases from V and 8 bases from J, the junction contained 4 bases not matched to a gene. This CDR3 is built from 13 residues. The germline V gene has CDR1 KGHDR and CDR2 SFDVKD. Here the CDR3 DNA reads TGTGCCACCAGTGATGTACAGGGGGAAGGCTACACCTTC. Translation gives CATSDVQGEGYTF.

The chain employs TRBV18 and TRBJ1-2; possibly TRBD1 for D (6 bases). Germline V gene lookup returns CDR1 KGHSH and CDR2 LQKENI. The CDR3 runs to 13 residues. Trimming cost V 6 bases and J 3 bases, with 11 bases left between them. The DNA for the CDR3 is TGTGCCAGCTCCACAGGGATTGACTATGGCTACACCTTC. Its protein product is CASSTGIDYGYTF.

This clonotype was seen a handful of times. This sequence joins TRBV7-2 and TRBJ2-6; no firm D call. CDR3 length: 16 residues. Trimming left V 2 bases short and J 0 bases short, with 8 bases between. Germline CDR1 is SGHTA and CDR2 is FQGNSA. The CDR3, as DNA: TGTGCCAGCAGCTTAAGGCGACCCTCTGGGGCCAACGTCCTGACTTTC. It codes for CASSLRRPSGANVLTF.

There are many counts of this clonotype. The V and J genes are TRBV12-3 or TRBV12-4 and TRBJ2-5, with 7 bases fitting TRBD2. J lost 0 bases, V lost 4 bases, and 5 bases had no gene match. CDR3 size: 15 residues. DNA of the CDR3: TGTGCCAGCAGTTCCCGGCGGGGGTACCAAGAGACCCAGTACTTC. Amino acids: CASSSRRGYQETQYF.